A single sample gave rise to the 23 T cell receptor beta chains below, sequenced in a study of molecular identifiers for immune sequencing clone quantification. TCRdb recomputed calls from the PCR reads with MiXCR, one row per CDR3 protein. The table lists 75,000 to 95,000 distinct CDR3 sequences, approximately 25% of them singletons. Specimen: naive CD8+ T cells from blood, with Jurkat cell RNA spiked in. Documented subset: FACS-sorted CD8+CD4-CCR7+CD45RA+ naive T cells. The receptors were gathered from a human donor in good health. Some libraries in this study had Jurkat cell RNA spiked in.

A remark on this clonotype: The junction does not match germline at one end; this may be a read error. The chain has TRBV5-3 and TRBJ2-1; tentatively, D is TRBD1 or TRBD2 (6 bases each). TRBV5-3 is an open reading frame whose function is uncertain. The CDR3 sequence is 14 residues long. The CDR3 reads CASSFKGEDIEQFF. In DNA form, the CDR3 reads TGTGCCAGCAGCTTTAAGGGGGAGGATATTGAGCAGTTCTTC.

This clonotype was counted between two and nine times. This chain links TRBV6-5 with TRBJ2-7, with D possibly being TRBD1 (5 bases). The CDR3 spans 20 residues. Germline lookup yields CDR1 MNHEY and CDR2 SVGAGI. V was trimmed by 6 bases and J by 2 bases, leaving 32 bases between them. CDR3: CASSSTGSGVHPATTYEQYF. CDR3 bases: TGTGCCAGCAGCTCCACAGGTAGTGGGGTCCACCCCGCTACCACCTACGAGCAGTACTTC.

The gene calls are TRBV10-1 and TRBJ2-1; 9 nucleotides match TRBD2. Per germline, CDR1 WNHNN and CDR2 SYGVQD (reference sequence). There are 15 residues in the CDR3. Germline trimming cut 4 bases from V and 2 bases from J; bases unmatched to any gene: 3. The CDR3: CASSGLAGPYNEQFF. In DNA form, the CDR3 reads TGCGCCAGCAGTGGGCTAGCGGGACCCTACAATGAGCAGTTCTTC.

This clonotype was counted ten times or more. The rearrangement links TRBV28 to TRBJ2-7, with D maybe TRBD2 (6 bases). V lost 5 bases and J 2 bases, leaving 16 bases between the germline ends. Germline V gene lookup returns CDR1 MDHEN and CDR2 SYDVKM. CDR3 size: 15 residues. CDR3 bases: TGTGCCAGCAGTCGGGACTTTGGACAAGCCTACGAGCAGTACTTC. Amino acids: CASSRDFGQAYEQYF.

This clonotype was counted only a few times. The CDR3 sequence: CASSQEPGEGNTEAFF. The CDR3 DNA reads TGCGCCAGCAGCCAAGAGCCAGGGGAAGGGAACACTGAAGCTTTCTTT. This sequence joins TRBV4-1 and TRBJ1-1, with D perhaps TRBD1 (6 bases). This CDR3 spans 16 amino acids. Germline V gene data show CDR1 as MGHRA and CDR2 as YSYEKL. V was cut by 0 bases and J by 1 base, with 12 bases left in between.

In this sample, this clonotype turned up a few times. The chain links TRBV4-1 to TRBJ1-2; D perhaps matches TRBD1 (6 bases). Trimming cost V 8 bases and J 4 bases, with 23 bases left between them. Germline CDR1 reads MGHRA; CDR2 reads YSYEKL. The CDR3 loop spans 16 amino acids. The CDR3 DNA sequence: TGCGCCAGCCGCGAGCGGGCAACAGGGTTTCGCTATGGCTACACCTTC. This gives the protein CASRERATGFRYGYTF.

This clonotype was recorded many times. V and J are TRBV7-9 and TRBJ2-7; D possibly uses TRBD1 or TRBD2 (6 bases each). The germline CDR1 and CDR2 sequences are SEHNR and FQNEAQ (reference sequence). The CDR3 spans 14 residues. V dropped 6 bases and J dropped 7 bases, with 19 bases sitting between them. CDR3 DNA: TGTGCCAGCAGGGATGGACAGCGGGTTGATGAGCAGTACTTC. Translation gives CASRDGQRVDEQYF.

This clonotype was detected ten times or more. J is TRBJ2-3 and V is TRBV23-1, with TRBD2 matching over 7 bases. TRBV23-1 is flagged as an ORF with uncertain function. Germline trimming cut 3 bases from V and 4 bases from J; bases unmatched to any gene: 4. The CDR3 covers 14 residues. The CDR3 spells CASSQRERSDTQYF. As DNA, the CDR3 is TGCGCCAGCAGTCAGCGGGAGAGGTCAGATACGCAGTATTTT.

This clonotype was seen only a few times. The chain joins TRBV20-1 to TRBJ1-1; TRBD1 might be the D (6 bases). The CDR3 has 14 residues. The ends were cut back, 3 bases at V and 0 bases at J, with 11 bases in the middle. CDR1 and CDR2 (germline): DFQATT, SNEGSKA (reference sequence). The DNA of the CDR3 is TGCAGTGCTAGCCCACAGGGCCTGAACACTGAAGCTTTCTTT. Protein product: CSASPQGLNTEAFF.

This clonotype was counted once. It may be a read error: a sequence one base away is much more abundant. The chain recombines TRBV5-1 with TRBJ2-5; TRBD1 might be the D (5 bases). Germline-derived CDR1 and CDR2 are SGHRS and YFSETQ. There are 14 residues in the CDR3. CDR3 loop: CAIMGPLYQEAQYF. CDR3 sequence (DNA): TGCGCCATCATGGGGCCCCTGTACCAAGAGGCCCAGTACTTC.

This clonotype was seen repeatedly, ten times or more. This rearrangement joins TRBV5-4 to TRBJ2-3; the match to TRBD2 covers 8 bases. The CDR3 extends over 13 amino acids. Germline trimming cut 8 bases from V and 1 base from J; bases unmatched to any gene: 3. The germline V gene encodes CDR1 SGHNT and CDR2 YYREEE (reference sequence). The CDR3 region has the DNA TGTGCCAGTACGGGAGGGCGCACAGATACGCAGTATTTT. Protein product: CASTGGRTDTQYF.

This clonotype was observed a few times. The chain has TRBV11-2 and TRBJ2-5; a possible D gene is TRBD2 (5 bases). The germline V and J ends were trimmed by 1 base and 5 bases, with 14 bases remaining between them. The CDR3 has 15 amino acids. Germline V lookup: CDR1 SGHAT, CDR2 FQNNGV. CDR3 DNA: TGTGCCAGCAGCTTAGGTCCTAGCCTTGGGGAGACCCAGTACTTC. This sequence encodes CASSLGPSLGETQYF.

With regard to this clonotype: A clone one base away is much larger, so this may be a read error. V is TRBV13 and J is TRBJ2-3; D is unresolved. This CDR3 has 15 residues. Germline-derived CDR1 and CDR2 are PRHDT and FYEKMQ (reference sequence). The CDR3 DNA reads as TGTGCCTGCAGCTTGGTTGCTACTAGCACAGATACGCAGTATTTT. The encoded protein is CACSLVATSTDTQYF. The entire variable domain, with the rest obtained from reference TRBV13 and TRBJ2-3, is as follows: AAGVIQSPRHLIKEKRETATLKCYPIPRHDTVYWYQQGPGQDPQFLISFYEKMQSDKGSIPDRFSAQQFSDYHSELNMSSLELGDSALYFCACSLVATSTDTQYFGPGTRLTVL.

This clonotype is a singleton in its sample. A much larger clone lies a single base off, so this may be a read error. The chain has TRBV30 and TRBJ2-7; 7 positions agree with TRBD1. Germline CDR1 GTSNPN, CDR2 SVGIG (reference sequence). The V gene end was trimmed by 5 bases and the J gene end by 2 bases; junction bases not matched to a gene: 12. The CDR3 spans 15 residues. The CDR3 region is CAWGRTGTAPYEQYF. The CDR3 coding sequence is TGTGCCTGGGGACGGACCGGGACAGCTCCCTACGAGCAGTACTTC.

This clonotype was picked up many times. This chain uses TRBV7-2 with TRBJ2-1; D may be TRBD2 (5 bases). Trimming removed 5 bases from V and 1 base from J, with 15 bases in between. Germline V gene sequence: CDR1 SGHTA, CDR2 FQGNSA. CDR3 length: 16 amino acids. The CDR3 coding sequence is TGTGCCAGCAGCGTGCTATGGGGAGCTTCCTACAATGAGCAGTTCTTC. Its translation: CASSVLWGASYNEQFF.

This rearrangement joins TRBV5-8 to TRBJ1-1; D unresolved. CDR3 length: 9 amino acids. Germline V gene sequence: CDR1 SGHTS, CDR2 YDEGEE. Deletions cut 4 bases from V and 12 bases from J, with 7 bases between. The CDR3 region is CASSRTSFF. The CDR3 coding sequence is TGTGCCAGCAGCAGGACGTCTTTCTTT.

The table lists this clonotype with many counts. This chain connects TRBV28 to TRBJ2-7; perhaps TRBD1 as D (6 bases). V lost 3 bases to trimming and J lost 3 bases, with 15 bases between them. The CDR3 extends over 15 amino acids. Germline-derived CDR1 and CDR2 are MDHEN and SYDVKM. CDR3 loop: CASSFKGLGGYEQYF. The CDR3 bases are TGTGCCAGCAGTTTCAAGGGGTTAGGGGGCTACGAGCAGTACTTC.

The V gene is TRBV27, the J gene TRBJ2-7; 14 positions agree with TRBD2. The V and J ends lost 7 bases and 4 bases, in that order; junction bases with no gene match: 12. CDR1 is MNHEY, CDR2 SMNVEV, per germline (reference sequence). This CDR3 spans 17 amino acids. The CDR3 coding sequence is TGTGCCAGCACCCAATTGGGACTAGCGGGAGTTAAGTACGAGCAGTACTTC. Amino acids: CASTQLGLAGVKYEQYF.

This clonotype was seen more than once but under ten times. The rearrangement uses TRBV27 and TRBJ1-1; 7 nucleotides agree with TRBD1. V dropped 2 bases and J dropped 3; count of bases not matched to a gene: 9. CDR3 length: 16 amino acids. Germline values: CDR1 MNHEY, CDR2 SMNVEV (reference sequence). CDR3 protein: CASSLLPTGEDTEAFF. The CDR3 region has the DNA TGTGCCAGCAGTTTACTACCCACAGGGGAGGACACTGAAGCTTTCTTT.

In this sample, this clonotype turned up many times. The rearrangement uses TRBV3-1 and TRBJ2-3; weak D call: TRBD1 (6 bases). The V end was cut by 2 bases, the J end by 2 bases, with 17 bases between. The CDR3 has 17 residues. The germline V gene encodes CDR1 LGHDT and CDR2 YNNKEL (reference sequence). The chain's CDR3 is CASSQYRDSSLTDTQYF. CDR3 sequence (DNA): TGTGCCAGCAGCCAATACAGGGATTCTTCTCTCACAGATACGCAGTATTTT.

The chain joins TRBV10-3 to TRBJ2-7; unclear D gene. Germline CDR1 is ENHRY and CDR2 is SYGVKD. The ends were cut back, 8 bases at V and 5 bases at J, with 10 bases in the middle. CDR3 length: 11 residues. CDR3 nucleotides: TGTGCCATCCGTTCGTTGGACGAGCAGTACTTC. Translating it yields CAIRSLDEQYF.

This chain connects TRBV19 to TRBJ2-7; 9 bases are shared with TRBD2. The CDR3 length is 15 residues. The germline CDR1 and CDR2 sequences are LNHDA and SQIVND (reference sequence). Trimming at V came to 1 base and at J to 4 bases, leaving 5 bases not matched to a gene. The CDR3 DNA reads as TGTGCCAGTAGTATAGGTAGCGGGGGTGGATACGAGCAGTACTTC. Protein sequence: CASSIGSGGGYEQYF.

The V call is TRBV7-3, the J call TRBJ2-2; D gene uncertain. CDR1 and CDR2 from the germline V gene are SGHTA and FQGTGA. The germline V and J ends were trimmed by 5 bases and 1 base, with 5 bases remaining between them. This CDR3 has 13 amino acids. The CDR3 bases are TGTGCCAGCAGCATTATGAACACCGGGGAGCTGTTTTTT. Translated: CASSIMNTGELFF.